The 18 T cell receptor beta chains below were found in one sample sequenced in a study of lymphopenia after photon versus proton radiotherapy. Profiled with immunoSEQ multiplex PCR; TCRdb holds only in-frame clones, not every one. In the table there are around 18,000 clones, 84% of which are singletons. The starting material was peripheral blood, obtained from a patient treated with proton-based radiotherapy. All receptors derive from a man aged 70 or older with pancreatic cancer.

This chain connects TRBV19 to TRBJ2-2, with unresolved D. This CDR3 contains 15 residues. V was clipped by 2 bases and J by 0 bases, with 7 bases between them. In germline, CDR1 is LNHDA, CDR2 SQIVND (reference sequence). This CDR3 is CASSIRFANTGELFF. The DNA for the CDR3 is TGTGCCAGTAGTATAAGGTTCGCGAACACCGGGGAGCTGTTTTTT.

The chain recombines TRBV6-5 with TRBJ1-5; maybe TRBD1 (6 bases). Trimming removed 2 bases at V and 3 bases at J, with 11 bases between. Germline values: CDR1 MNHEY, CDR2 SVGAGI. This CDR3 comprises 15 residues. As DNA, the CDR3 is TGTGCCAGCAGTTACGCAACAGGGTCCAATCAGCCCCAGCATTTT. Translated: CASSYATGSNQPQHF.

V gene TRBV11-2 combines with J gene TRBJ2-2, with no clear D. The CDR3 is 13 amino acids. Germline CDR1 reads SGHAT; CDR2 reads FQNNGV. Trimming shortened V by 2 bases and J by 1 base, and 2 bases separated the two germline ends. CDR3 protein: CASSLLNTGELFF. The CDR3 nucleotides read TGTGCCAGCAGCTTATTGAACACCGGGGAGCTGTTTTTT.

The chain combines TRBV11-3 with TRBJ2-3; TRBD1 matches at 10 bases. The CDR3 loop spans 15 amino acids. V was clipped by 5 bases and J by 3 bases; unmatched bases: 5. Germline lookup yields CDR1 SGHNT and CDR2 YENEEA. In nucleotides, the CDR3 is TGTGCCAGCAGCCACCGGGACAGGGGAACAGATACGCAGTATTTT. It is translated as CASSHRDRGTDTQYF.

In DNA form, the CDR3 reads TGTGCCAGCAGTTCCCTGCGGGAGGTAATCTATGAGCAGTTCTTC. Protein sequence: CASSSLREVIYEQFF. The V call is TRBV6-5, the J call TRBJ2-1, with 8 bases fitting TRBD2. Germline CDR1 and CDR2: MNHEY and SVGAGI. The V gene end was trimmed by 4 bases and the J gene end by 8 bases; junction bases not matched to a gene: 10. This CDR3 comprises 15 residues.

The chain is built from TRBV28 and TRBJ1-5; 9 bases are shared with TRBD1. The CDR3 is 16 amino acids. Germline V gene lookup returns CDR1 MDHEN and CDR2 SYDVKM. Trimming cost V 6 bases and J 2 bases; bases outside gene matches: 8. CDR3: CASRDDRGEGNQPQHF. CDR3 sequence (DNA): TGTGCCAGCAGGGACGACAGGGGGGAGGGCAATCAGCCCCAGCATTTT.

CDR3 DNA: TGCGCCAGCAGCTTGTCACTCAGGGAGCCTAAAAGGGACACTGAAGCTTTCTTT. It yields the protein CASSLSLREPKRDTEAFF. The chain links TRBV5-1 to TRBJ1-1; a weak D match, TRBD1 (5 bases). This CDR3 is 18 amino acids long. Germline V gene data show CDR1 as SGHRS and CDR2 as YFSETQ. V was trimmed by 1 base and J by 3 bases, leaving 22 bases between them.

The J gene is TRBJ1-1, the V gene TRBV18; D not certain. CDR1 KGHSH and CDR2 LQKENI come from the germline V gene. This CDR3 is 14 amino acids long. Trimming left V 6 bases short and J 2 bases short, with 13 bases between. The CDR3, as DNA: TGTGCCAGCTCGCCTCGGACGGAAAACACTGAAGCTTTCTTT. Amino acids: CASSPRTENTEAFF.

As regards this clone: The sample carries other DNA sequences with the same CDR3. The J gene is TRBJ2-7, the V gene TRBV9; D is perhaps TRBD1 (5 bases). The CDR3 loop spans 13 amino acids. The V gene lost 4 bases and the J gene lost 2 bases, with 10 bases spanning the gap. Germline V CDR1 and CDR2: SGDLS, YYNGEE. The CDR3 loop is CASSPQGAYEQYF. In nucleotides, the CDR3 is TGTGCCAGCAGCCCCCAGGGTGCCTACGAGCAGTACTTC. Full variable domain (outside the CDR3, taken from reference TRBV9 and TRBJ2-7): DSGVTQTPKHLITATGQRVTLRCSPRSGDLSVYWYQQSLDQGLQFLIQYYNGEERAKGNILERFSAQQFPDLHSELNLSSLELGDSALYFCASSPQGAYEQYFGPGTRLTVT.

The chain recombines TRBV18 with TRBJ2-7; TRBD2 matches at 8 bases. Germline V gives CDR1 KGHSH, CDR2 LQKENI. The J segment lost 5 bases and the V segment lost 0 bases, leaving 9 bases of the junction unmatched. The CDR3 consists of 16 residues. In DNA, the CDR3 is TGTGCCAGCTCACCACCTTTCCGACTAGCGTCCCACGAGCAGTACTTC. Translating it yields CASSPPFRLASHEQYF.

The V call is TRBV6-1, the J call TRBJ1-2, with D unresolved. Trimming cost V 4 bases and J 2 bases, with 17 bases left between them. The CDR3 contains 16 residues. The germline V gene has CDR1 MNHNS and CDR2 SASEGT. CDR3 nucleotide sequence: TGTGCCAGCAGTGGATTTGCCGGACTGCAAAACTATGGCTACACCTTC. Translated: CASSGFAGLQNYGYTF.

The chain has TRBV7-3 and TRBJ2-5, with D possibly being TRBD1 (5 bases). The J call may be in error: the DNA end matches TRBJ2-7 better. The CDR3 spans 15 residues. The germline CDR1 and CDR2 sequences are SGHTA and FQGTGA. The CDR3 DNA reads TGTGCCAGCAGCTTAAGTCCAGGGCCTTCCTACGAGCAGTACTTC. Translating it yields CASSLSPGPSYEQYF.

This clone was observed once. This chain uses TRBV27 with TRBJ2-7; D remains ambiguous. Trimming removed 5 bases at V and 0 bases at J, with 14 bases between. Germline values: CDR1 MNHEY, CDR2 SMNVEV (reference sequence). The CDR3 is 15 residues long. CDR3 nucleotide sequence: TGTGCCAGCAGTCCCAGAGCTCTGAGCTCCTACGAGCAGTACTTC. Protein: CASSPRALSSYEQYF.

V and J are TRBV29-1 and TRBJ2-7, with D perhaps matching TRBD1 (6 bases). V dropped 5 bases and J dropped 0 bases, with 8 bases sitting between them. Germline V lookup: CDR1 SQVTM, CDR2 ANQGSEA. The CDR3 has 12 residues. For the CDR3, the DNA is TGCAGCGTTCGGACAGTCTCCTACGAGCAGTACTTC. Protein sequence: CSVRTVSYEQYF.

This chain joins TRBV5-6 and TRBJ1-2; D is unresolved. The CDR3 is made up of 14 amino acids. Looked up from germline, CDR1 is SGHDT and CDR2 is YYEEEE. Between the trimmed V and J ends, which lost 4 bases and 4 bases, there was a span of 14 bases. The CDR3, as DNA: TGTGCCAGCAGCCCCGACCTGGGGAGCTATGGCTACACCTTC. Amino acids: CASSPDLGSYGYTF.

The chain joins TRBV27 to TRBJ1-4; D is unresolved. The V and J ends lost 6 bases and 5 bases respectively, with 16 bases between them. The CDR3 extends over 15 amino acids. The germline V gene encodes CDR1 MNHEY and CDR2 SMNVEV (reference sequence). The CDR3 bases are TGTGCCAGCAGAATTATAGCTGGCGGGAATGAAAAACTGTTTTTT. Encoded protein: CASRIIAGGNEKLFF.

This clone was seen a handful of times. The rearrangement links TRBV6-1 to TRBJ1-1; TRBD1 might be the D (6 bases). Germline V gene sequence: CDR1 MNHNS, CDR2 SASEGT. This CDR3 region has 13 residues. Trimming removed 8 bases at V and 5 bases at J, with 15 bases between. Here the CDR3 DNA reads TGTGCCAGCTTCCGGGGGGCCGGTACTGAAGCTTTCTTT. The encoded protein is CASFRGAGTEAFF.

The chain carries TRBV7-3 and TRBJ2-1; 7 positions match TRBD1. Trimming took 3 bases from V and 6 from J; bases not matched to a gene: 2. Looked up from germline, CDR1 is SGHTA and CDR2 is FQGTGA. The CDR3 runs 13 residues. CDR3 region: CASSFDRVNEQFF. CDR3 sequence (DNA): TGTGCCAGCAGCTTCGACAGGGTCAATGAGCAGTTCTTC.